The next 23 T cell receptor beta chains were all read from a single sample in a study of graft-versus-host responses after intestinal transplantation. Assay used: immunoSEQ multiplex PCR; TCRdb lists only in-frame clones, some missing. The sample carries more than 10,000 clones, approximately 84% recorded once. Sequencing used PBMCs, obtained around 290 days after intestinal transplant. The receptor set was obtained from a human patient who received an intestinal transplant, so some T cells may come from the graft donor.

The gene calls are TRBV5-1 and TRBJ1-2, with TRBD1 matching 8 bases. The CDR3 has 15 residues. V lost 1 base to trimming and J lost 8 bases; unmatched junction nucleotides: 10. Per germline, CDR1 SGHRS and CDR2 YFSETQ. The CDR3 region is CASSLNPTGVGGYTF. The CDR3 coding sequence is TGCGCCAGCAGCTTGAATCCGACAGGGGTTGGCGGCTACACCTTC.

The chain joins TRBV28 to TRBJ1-5; 7 positions agree with TRBD1. J gave up 6 bases and V 4 bases, and 15 bases lay outside the gene matches. The CDR3 contains 17 residues. Germline loops: CDR1 MDHEN, CDR2 SYDVKM. The CDR3 nucleotides are TGTGCCAGCAGTTATTCGGAGGACAGGTGGTTCCGTCAGCCCCAGCATTTT. This codes for CASSYSEDRWFRQPQHF.

The chain uses TRBV6-5 and TRBJ2-7, with TRBD1 matching 7 bases. The germline CDR1 and CDR2 sequences are MNHEY and SVGAGI. V was clipped by 6 bases and J by 5 bases; unmatched bases: 7. This CDR3 comprises 13 residues. The CDR3 loop reads CASSLQGTNEQYF. The CDR3 DNA reads as TGTGCCAGCAGCCTACAGGGGACCAACGAGCAGTACTTC.

V and J are TRBV4-3 and TRBJ1-3; D is unclear. CDR1 and CDR2 (germline): LGHNA, YSLEER. Trimming removed 0 bases from V and 3 bases from J, with 9 bases in between. The CDR3 runs 15 residues. The CDR3 loop is CASSQDQGSGNTIYF. Here the CDR3 DNA reads TGCGCCAGCAGCCAAGATCAAGGGAGTGGAAACACCATATATTTT.

This clone was found a few times. The chain employs TRBV7-9 and TRBJ2-7; 7 positions match TRBD2. Trimming took 5 bases from V and 0 from J; bases not matched to a gene: 10. This CDR3 is 16 amino acids long. The V gene's germline CDR1 is SEHNR and CDR2 FQNEAQ (reference sequence). The DNA for the CDR3 is TGTGCCAGCAGCCACCGGGAGGATAGCGCCTCCTACGAGCAGTACTTC. Residues: CASSHREDSASYEQYF.

The chain is built from TRBV2 and TRBJ2-1; D is ambiguous. The CDR3 runs to 15 residues. Germline V lookup: CDR1 SNHLY, CDR2 FYNNEI. Trimming shortened V by 1 base and J by 0 bases, and 7 bases separated the two germline ends. Here the CDR3 DNA reads TGTGCCAGCAGTGAAGAGGGTGACTCCTACAATGAGCAGTTCTTC. It specifies CASSEEGDSYNEQFF.

The chain employs TRBV10-2 and TRBJ1-1, with D tentatively TRBD1 (5 bases). Trimming removed 7 bases from V and 1 base from J, with 7 bases in between. CDR3 length: 12 amino acids. Per germline, CDR1 WSHSY and CDR2 SAAADI. CDR3 bases: TGCGCCAGCAAAACAGGGAACACTGAAGCTTTCTTT. Its translation is CASKTGNTEAFF.

The genes are TRBV9 and TRBJ1-1; unclear D gene. The CDR3 length is 15 residues. V lost 0 bases, J lost 0 bases, and 9 bases lay in between. Germline CDR1 SGDLS, CDR2 YYNGEE. The CDR3 sequence: CASSVGGGMNTEAFF. CDR3 bases: TGTGCCAGCAGCGTAGGGGGAGGGATGAACACTGAAGCTTTCTTT.

This rearrangement joins TRBV2 to TRBJ2-7; unclear D gene. The CDR3 extends over 16 amino acids. Germline V CDR1 and CDR2: SNHLY, FYNNEI. V was pared by 5 bases and J by 0 bases, with 17 bases between. The CDR3 DNA sequence: TGTGCCAGCAGTTTCGGACGGTTTTTCAGCTCCTACGAGCAGTACTTC. Amino acids: CASSFGRFFSSYEQYF.

The rearrangement uses TRBV27 and TRBJ2-7; a possible D gene is TRBD2 (5 bases). Germline lookup yields CDR1 MNHEY and CDR2 SMNVEV (reference sequence). This CDR3 comprises 13 residues. Trimming took 11 bases from V and 6 from J, leaving 20 bases between them. CDR3 sequence (DNA): TGTGCCTCTTCGGGATCAACACAGCGCGAGCAGTACTTC. Its protein product is CASSGSTQREQYF.

V is TRBV28 and J is TRBJ1-6; D not resolved. CDR1 and CDR2 from the germline V gene are MDHEN and SYDVKM. Trimming left V 7 bases short and J 0 bases short, with 7 bases between. CDR3 length: 14 amino acids. CDR3 sequence: CASKEGSYNSPLHF. The CDR3 DNA reads TGTGCCAGCAAGGAGGGCTCCTATAATTCACCCCTCCACTTT. Looking up the rest from reference TRBV28 and TRBJ1-6 gives the full variable domain: DVKVTQSSRYLVKRTGEKVFLECVQDMDHENMFWYRQDPGLGLRLIYFSYDVKMKEKGDIPEGYSVSREKKERFSLILESASTNQTSMYLCASKEGSYNSPLHFGNGTRLTVT.

The sample holds one count of this clone. This chain links TRBV30 with TRBJ2-7; D is ambiguous. Germline CDR1 and CDR2: GTSNPN and SVGIG (reference sequence). The V gene lost 6 bases and the J gene lost 3 bases, with 15 bases spanning the gap. The CDR3 spans 13 residues. This CDR3 reads CACHAPGDYEQYF. CDR3 nucleotide sequence: TGTGCCTGCCATGCCCCGGGCGACTACGAGCAGTACTTC.

This clone was seen a few times. This sequence joins TRBV19 and TRBJ1-5, with D hard to call. Trimming left V 3 bases short and J 7 bases short, with 10 bases between. This CDR3 is 13 amino acids long. Germline V gene lookup returns CDR1 LNHDA and CDR2 SQIVND (reference sequence). Here the CDR3 DNA reads TGTGCCAGTAGTATTAAGCTCCACCAGCCCCAGCATTTT. The encoded protein is CASSIKLHQPQHF.

The V call is TRBV28, the J call TRBJ2-3; D is possibly TRBD2 (5 bases). The CDR3 runs 12 residues. V was trimmed by 5 bases and J by 10 bases, leaving 13 bases between them. Germline values: CDR1 MDHEN, CDR2 SYDVKM. Here the CDR3 DNA reads TGTGCCAGCAGTGTGGAGGCCCCAGCGCAGTATTTT. Encoded protein: CASSVEAPAQYF.

V is TRBV28 and J is TRBJ2-3; D remains ambiguous. The germline V gene encodes CDR1 MDHEN and CDR2 SYDVKM. This CDR3 is 14 amino acids long. V was cut by 2 bases and J by 4 bases, with 10 bases left in between. DNA of the CDR3: TGTGCCAGCAGTTTAGAAGCGATTCCAGATACGCAGTATTTT. Translated, it gives CASSLEAIPDTQYF.

This clone came up a few times. Other DNA sequences in this specimen translate into the identical CDR3. V and J are TRBV7-3 and TRBJ2-3; 8 nucleotides line up with TRBD2. Looked up from germline, CDR1 is SGHTA and CDR2 is FQGTGA. V dropped 2 bases and J dropped 5; count of bases not matched to a gene: 3. There are 14 residues in the CDR3. The DNA of the CDR3 is TGTGCCAGCAGCTTAGGCGGGGGGATAGATACGCAGTATTTT. Amino acids: CASSLGGGIDTQYF.

The sample holds a few counts of this clone. V and J are TRBV19 and TRBJ1-2; D might be TRBD1 (5 bases). Germline loops: CDR1 LNHDA, CDR2 SQIVND (reference sequence). There are 14 residues in the CDR3. Trimming removed 10 bases from V and 4 bases from J, with 19 bases in between. CDR3 sequence reads: CATDELGGRYGYTF. DNA of the CDR3: TGTGCCACCGACGAGTTGGGGGGACGCTATGGCTACACCTTC.

CDR3 sequence: CASSSVSGGSSYEQYF. CDR3 coding DNA: TGTGCCAGCAGCTCGGTGAGCGGGGGGAGCTCCTACGAGCAGTACTTC. This chain links TRBV13 with TRBJ2-7; 9 positions agree with TRBD2. Germline V gene sequence: CDR1 PRHDT, CDR2 FYEKMQ (reference sequence). The V gene end was trimmed by 4 bases and the J gene end by 0 bases; junction bases not matched to a gene: 7. There are 16 residues in the CDR3.

The CDR3: CASSAQGAGELFF. The CDR3 DNA follows: TGTGCCAGCAGCGCACAGGGGGCCGGGGAGCTGTTTTTT. V is TRBV2 and J is TRBJ2-2; the match to TRBD1 covers 8 bases. This CDR3 contains 13 residues. J was trimmed by 6 bases and V by 6 bases; bases with no gene match: 3. Germline V gene data show CDR1 as SNHLY and CDR2 as FYNNEI.

The CDR3 coding sequence is TGCGCCAGCAGCCCCGGACAGGGGGGCACAGATACGCAGTATTTT. This sequence encodes CASSPGQGGTDTQYF. The rearrangement joins TRBV5-1 to TRBJ2-3, with TRBD1 identical over 10 bases. This CDR3 contains 15 residues. Per the germline V gene, CDR1 is SGHRS and CDR2 is YFSETQ. V was clipped by 4 bases and J by 1 base; unmatched bases: 3.

CDR3 nucleotides: TGTGCCAGCAGTTACACAGGGGTCAATCAGCCCCAGCATTTT. Its protein product is CASSYTGVNQPQHF. The chain combines TRBV27 with TRBJ1-5, with 7 nucleotides matching TRBD1. Looked up from germline, CDR1 is MNHEY and CDR2 is SMNVEV (reference sequence). This CDR3 region has 14 residues. V lost 4 bases and J lost 3; bases outside the gene matches: 3.

The chain couples TRBV4-1 to TRBJ2-7; 7 nucleotides align to TRBD1. CDR1 and CDR2 (germline): MGHRA, YSYEKL. This CDR3 contains 17 residues. Losses at the gene ends were 4 bases for V and 6 bases for J; bases not matched to a gene: 18. CDR3 coding DNA: TGCGCCAGCAGCCCTCAAGCGGTGAGGACAGGCGTCTCCGAGCAGTACTTC. It translates to CASSPQAVRTGVSEQYF.

The genes are TRBV5-4 and TRBJ2-3, with D possibly matching TRBD1 (6 bases). The CDR3 length is 15 residues. CDR1 is SGHNT, CDR2 YYREEE, per germline (reference sequence). Trimming cost V 2 bases and J 1 base, with 11 bases left between them. CDR3 sequence (DNA): TGTGCCAGCAGCTTAGGACAGTCCGGCACAGATACGCAGTATTTT. Protein product: CASSLGQSGTDTQYF. Combining the CDR3 with reference TRBV5-4 and TRBJ2-3 gives the whole variable domain ETGVTQSPTHLIKTRGQQVTLRCSSQSGHNTVSWYQQALGQGPQFIFQYYREEENGRGNFPPRFSGLQFPNYSSELNVNALELDDSALYLCASSLGQSGTDTQYFGPGTRLTVL.